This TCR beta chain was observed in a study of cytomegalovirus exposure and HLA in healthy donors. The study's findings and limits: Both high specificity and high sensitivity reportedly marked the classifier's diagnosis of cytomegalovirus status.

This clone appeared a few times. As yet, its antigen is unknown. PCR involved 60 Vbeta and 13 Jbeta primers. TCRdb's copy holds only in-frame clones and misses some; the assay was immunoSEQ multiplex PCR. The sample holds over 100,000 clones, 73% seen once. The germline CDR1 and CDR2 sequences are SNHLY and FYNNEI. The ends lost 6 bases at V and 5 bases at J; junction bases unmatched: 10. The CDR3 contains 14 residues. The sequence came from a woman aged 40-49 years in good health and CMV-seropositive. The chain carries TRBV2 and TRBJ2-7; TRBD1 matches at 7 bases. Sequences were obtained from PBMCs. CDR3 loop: CASRGDRVGNEQYF. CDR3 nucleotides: TGTGCCAGCAGGGGAGACAGGGTAGGAAACGAGCAGTACTTC.